These 11 T cell receptor beta chains originate from one sample sequenced in a study of T-cell reconstitution after alpha-beta-depleted transplantation in children. Unique molecular identifiers were incorporated into the prepared TCRbeta library. TCRdb analysed the PCR reads with MiXCR anew, one entry per CDR3 protein. Of about 980,000 distinct CDR3 sequences in the sample, about 30% were seen once. The sequencing here drew on PBMCs, mostly from graft donor cells, taken 360 days after TCRalphabeta/CD19-depleted stem cell transplant. The receptors here all came from a boy younger than two who had a stem cell transplant for SCID, so the T cells may come from the graft donor.

This clonotype has only a few counts. The chain uses TRBV7-2 and TRBJ2-2; D remains unclear. Germline-derived CDR1 and CDR2 are SGHTA and FQGNSA. The length of the CDR3 is 13 residues. The V gene lost 4 bases and the J gene lost 7 bases, with 10 bases spanning the gap. The DNA for the CDR3 is TGTGCCAGCAGCTCAGAGTCGGGCGGGGAGCTGTTTTTT. Protein: CASSSESGGELFF.

This clonotype was seen ten or more times. J is TRBJ2-2 and V is TRBV2; 11 bases fit TRBD1. The germline V gene encodes CDR1 SNHLY and CDR2 FYNNEI. Trimming took 5 bases from V and 4 from J; bases not matched to a gene: 3. This CDR3 is 15 amino acids long. This CDR3 is CASSPGTGGTGELFF. For the CDR3, the DNA is TGTGCCAGCAGTCCCGGGACAGGGGGCACCGGGGAGCTGTTTTTT.

V is TRBV5-1 and J is TRBJ1-1; TRBD1 agrees at 7 bases. The V segment lost 4 bases and the J segment 0 bases; nucleotides outside the gene matches: 9. Germline V CDR1 and CDR2: SGHRS, YFSETQ. The CDR3 is 16 amino acids. The CDR3 sequence: CASSDETGQMNTEAFF. Written as DNA, the CDR3 is TGCGCCAGCAGCGATGAGACAGGGCAAATGAACACTGAAGCTTTCTTT.

The rearrangement joins TRBV6-1 to TRBJ2-3; 12 nucleotides align to TRBD1. There are 15 residues in the CDR3. Unmatched junction bases numbered 5, after V lost 6 bases and J lost 4 bases. Germline values: CDR1 MNHNS, CDR2 SASEGT. Written as DNA, the CDR3 is TGTGCCAGCAGGAACCGGGACAGGGGGCCAGATACGCAGTATTTT. Encoded protein: CASRNRDRGPDTQYF.

This chain connects TRBV10-3 to TRBJ2-1, with 7 nucleotides matching TRBD1. V trimming: 7 bases; J trimming: 7 bases; junction bases outside the gene matches: 10. The length of the CDR3 is 14 residues. From germline, CDR1 is ENHRY and CDR2 SYGVKD. CDR3 loop: CAINTGVLRNEQFF. The CDR3 DNA follows: TGTGCCATCAATACAGGGGTCCTCCGGAATGAGCAGTTCTTC.

This rearrangement joins TRBV10-3 to TRBJ2-2; unclear D gene. Trimming shortened V by 2 bases and J by 7 bases, and 11 bases separated the two germline ends. The CDR3 runs to 14 residues. CDR1 is ENHRY, CDR2 SYGVKD, per germline. In DNA form, the CDR3 reads TGTGCCATCAGTGAGAGTACAGATCGCGGGGAGCTGTTTTTT. Translating it yields CAISESTDRGELFF.

This clonotype was observed a handful of times. V and J are TRBV29-1 and TRBJ2-2, with D maybe TRBD1 (6 bases). V lost 4 bases, J lost 2 bases, and 8 bases lay in between. The CDR3 totals 13 residues. CDR1 SQVTM and CDR2 ANQGSEA come from the germline V gene. The CDR3 loop is CSVGTVNTGELFF. In DNA, the CDR3 is TGCAGCGTTGGGACAGTCAACACCGGGGAGCTGTTTTTT.

This clonotype has only a few counts. The chain couples TRBV6-5 to TRBJ1-1; D remains ambiguous. This CDR3 region has 14 residues. CDR1 and CDR2 (germline): MNHEY, SVGAGI. V was shortened by 0 bases and J by 4 bases, with 9 bases between the two germline ends. CDR3 nucleotide sequence: TGTGCCAGCAGTTACTCTTGGGTTTTCACTGAAGCTTTCTTT. Translated, it gives CASSYSWVFTEAFF.

The J gene is TRBJ1-1, the V gene TRBV27; unclear D gene. CDR1 and CDR2 from the germline V gene are MNHEY and SMNVEV (reference sequence). V gave up 5 bases and J gave up 1 base, with 11 bases separating them. The CDR3 consists of 14 residues. The CDR3 sequence: CASSPGWENTEAFF. DNA of the CDR3: TGTGCCAGCAGTCCCGGTTGGGAGAACACTGAAGCTTTCTTT.

This clonotype was seen a handful of times. The CDR3, as DNA: TGTGCCAGCAGTCTCGGGGACTCCTATAATTCACCCCTCCACTTT. Its translation: CASSLGDSYNSPLHF. The gene calls are TRBV7-9 and TRBJ1-6, with D unclear. Germline CDR1 SEHNR, CDR2 FQNEAQ (reference sequence). The CDR3 covers 15 residues. Trimming cost V 6 bases and J 0 bases, with 9 bases left between them.

This clonotype appeared a few times. This chain joins TRBV12-3 or TRBV12-4 and TRBJ2-1, with D perhaps assigned TRBD1 or TRBD2 (5 bases each). This CDR3 has 14 amino acids. The V gene lost 7 bases and the J gene lost 8 bases, with 18 bases spanning the gap. The CDR3 reads CASNGRMVGDEQFF. The DNA for the CDR3 is TGTGCCAGCAACGGGCGAATGGTGGGGGATGAGCAGTTCTTC.